The sequence of this TCR beta chain was determined in a study of shared clonotypes between healthy human individuals. The assay was immunoSEQ multiplex PCR, and TCRdb's table has in-frame clones only and misses some. Of about 2.4 million clones listed, about 92% are singletons. Each sample came from a Caucasian adult donor living in Nashville, Tennessee. The CDR3 length is 13 residues. CDR1 and CDR2 from the germline V gene are LNHDA and SQIVND (reference sequence). V dropped 7 bases and J dropped 4 bases, with 11 bases sitting between them. The receptor was isolated from a man between 18 and 35 years old in good health. This chain links TRBV19 with TRBJ2-4; the D is unclear. The sequenced sample consisted of naive CD4+ T cells sorted from blood. Indicated subset: CD45RA+ positively selected. The CDR3 loop reads CASKGPHKNIQYF. The DNA of the CDR3 is TGTGCCAGTAAGGGTCCCCATAAAAACATTCAGTACTTC.